These T cell receptor beta chains were read from a single sample in a study of T cells in Graves' hyperthyroidism and ophthalmopathy. TCRdb analysed the multiplex PCR reads with MiXCR anew, one entry per CDR3 protein. This sample yields hundreds of thousands of distinct CDR3 sequences, of which less than 25% are seen a single time; around a third belongs to the top ten. The sequencing input was blood. The receptor set was obtained from a man aged 30-40 years with Graves' ophthalmopathy. Both conserved end residues are part of each CDR3. The D gene is left open where the match is weak. Clone size is given for some rows only: seen once, a few or many times, or a class if the clone is expanded.

j_call d_call v_call clone_size cdr3_aa cdr3_nt
TRBJ2-7 . TRBV27 . CASSLSINPAYEQYF TGTGCCAGCAGTTTATCGATAAATCCGGCGTACGAGCAGTACTTC
TRBJ1-5 TRBD1 TRBV2 few CASSFGQANQPQHF TGTGCCAGCAGTTTCGGACAGGCTAATCAGCCCCAGCATTTT
TRBJ1-2 TRBD1 TRBV11-2 many CASSRDRRDYGYTF TGTGCCAGCAGCCGGGACAGGAGAGACTATGGCTACACCTTC
TRBJ2-1 TRBD2 TRBV7-3 few CASSLRSPAGGNNEQFF TGTGCCAGCAGCTTAAGGTCCCCAGCGGGAGGTAACAATGAGCAGTTCTTC
TRBJ1-2 TRBD1 TRBV7-8 many CASSWGDSNYGYTF TGTGCCAGCAGCTGGGGGGACAGCAACTATGGCTACACCTTC
TRBJ2-7 . TRBV7-9 few CAVDSPAYEQYF TGTGCCGTCGACAGCCCGGCCTACGAGCAGTACTTC
TRBJ2-7 . TRBV6-1 few CANDLRGESSTEQYF TGTGCCAACGACTTACGAGGGGAATCCTCTACAGAGCAGTACTTC
TRBJ2-7 . TRBV3-1 many CASSQVGIGREQYF TGTGCCAGCAGCCAAGTTGGTATCGGGCGTGAGCAGTACTTC
TRBJ2-5 . TRBV30 . CAWVSRARRKTQYF TGTGCCTGGGTCTCCCGGGCGAGGCGGAAGACCCAGTACTTC
TRBJ2-3 TRBD2 TRBV28 . CASSPGLAGGATDTQYF TGTGCCAGCAGTCCCGGCCTAGCGGGGGGGGCCACAGATACGCAGTATTTT
TRBJ1-2 . TRBV19 . CASSIGGIFYGYTF TGTGCCAGTAGTATCGGCGGAATATTCTATGGCTACACCTTC
TRBJ2-2 . TRBV30 . CAWSVPRVPNTGKLFF TGTGCCTGGAGTGTTCCCAGGGTTCCGAACACCGGGAAGCTGTTTTTT
TRBJ2-1 . TRBV15 . CATSRLNEQFF TGTGCCACCAGCCGCCTAAATGAGCAGTTCTTC
TRBJ2-1 . TRBV6-1 . CASSSMGEYNEQFF TGTGCCAGCAGTTCCATGGGAGAGTACAATGAGCAGTTCTTC
TRBJ1-1 TRBD1 TRBV11-1 many CASSSIQGAGAFF TGTGCCAGCAGTTCTATTCAGGGGGCTGGAGCTTTCTTT
TRBJ1-1 . TRBV6-2/TRBV6-3 . CASSYRRGEEAFF TGTGCCAGCAGTTACCGGAGGGGGGAGGAAGCTTTCTTT
TRBJ2-5 TRBD1 TRBV7-8 . CASSPRDRGRLMETQYF TGTGCCAGCAGCCCCCGGGACAGGGGGCGCTTGATGGAGACCCAGTACTTC
TRBJ2-2 TRBD2 TRBV19 . CASTPLAGGTGELFF TGTGCCAGTACTCCGCTAGCGGGAGGCACCGGGGAGCTGTTTTTT
TRBJ2-7 . TRBV6-5 few CASSYSGRYEQYF TGTGCCAGCAGTTACTCCGGGAGATACGAGCAGTACTTC
TRBJ2-5 . TRBV6-2/TRBV6-3 . CASLGGGNPQETQYF TGTGCCAGCCTTGGGGGAGGTAATCCACAAGAGACCCAGTACTTC